This TCR beta chain was identified in a study of T cell responses to AZD1222 COVID-19 vaccine. Deletions cut 4 bases from V and 10 bases from J, with 14 bases between. The length of the CDR3 is 14 residues. In germline, CDR1 is MNHEY, CDR2 SMNVEV (reference sequence). Some clones are missing from TCRdb's copy, which holds only in-frame ones; the method was immunoSEQ multiplex PCR. Counted here are around 130,000 clones, 70% to 90% occurring once; the ten biggest clones make up around 3.3%. The receptor's source is an adult in good health. The material was peripheral blood, obtained on day 0 of AZD1222 vaccination. The chain has TRBV27 and TRBJ1-6; no clear D gene. CDR3 coding DNA: TGTGCCAGCAGTTCACCAGGATTGGGGTCACCCCTCCACTTT. Translating it yields CASSSPGLGSPLHF.